This is a list of T cell receptor beta chains from one sample in a study of shared clonotypes between healthy human individuals. TCRdb's copy holds only in-frame clones and misses some; the assay was immunoSEQ multiplex PCR. The table shows roughly 2.1 million clones, with more than 85% occurring only once. Sequenced material: naive CD8+ T cells from PBMCs. The receptor set was obtained from a man aged 18 to 29 in good health. Some clones in this sample may be carry-over from other donors' samples. Both conserved end residues are part of each CDR3. Each record gives: V gene, D gene, clone size, J gene, CDR3 protein, CDR3 DNA. The D gene is left open where the match is weak. The size field is filled for only some rows; it gives once, few, many or a size class.

V gene: TRBV5-1
D gene: NA
clone size: NA
J gene: TRBJ2-7
CDR3 protein: CASSLVGSPYEQYF
CDR3 DNA: TGCGCCAGCAGCTTGGTAGGGTCCCCCTACGAGCAGTACTTC

V gene: TRBV28
D gene: NA
clone size: NA
J gene: TRBJ1-1
CDR3 protein: CASSLLRLNTEAFF
CDR3 DNA: TGTGCCAGCAGTTTACTTCGGTTGAACACTGAAGCTTTCTTT

V gene: TRBV19
D gene: NA
clone size: NA
J gene: TRBJ1-5
CDR3 protein: CASRTDLFRNQPQHF
CDR3 DNA: TGTGCCAGTAGGACGGACCTGTTCCGCAATCAGCCCCAGCATTTT

V gene: TRBV29-1
D gene: TRBD1
clone size: NA
J gene: TRBJ2-7
CDR3 protein: CSAGQGAVEQYF
CDR3 DNA: TGCAGCGCGGGACAGGGGGCTGTAGAGCAGTACTTC

V gene: TRBV9
D gene: TRBD2
clone size: NA
J gene: TRBJ2-1
CDR3 protein: CASSLSRLAGDNEQFF
CDR3 DNA: TGTGCCAGCAGCCTGAGTAGGCTAGCGGGAGACAATGAGCAGTTCTTC

V gene: TRBV7-9
D gene: TRBD1
clone size: NA
J gene: TRBJ1-5
CDR3 protein: CASSSTGQPKNQPQHF
CDR3 DNA: TGTGCCAGCAGCTCAACGGGACAGCCTAAAAATCAGCCCCAGCATTTT

V gene: TRBV9
D gene: NA
clone size: NA
J gene: TRBJ1-3
CDR3 protein: CASSVSGNSGNTIYF
CDR3 DNA: TGTGCCAGCAGCGTAAGCGGAAACTCTGGAAACACCATATATTTT

V gene: TRBV28
D gene: NA
clone size: NA
J gene: TRBJ2-2
CDR3 protein: CASSFLDSAGELFF
CDR3 DNA: TGTGCCAGCAGTTTTTTAGATTCGGCCGGGGAGCTGTTTTTT

V gene: TRBV19
D gene: NA
clone size: NA
J gene: TRBJ2-7
CDR3 protein: CASSIRGRGDEQYF
CDR3 DNA: TGTGCCAGTAGTATAAGGGGGAGGGGCGACGAGCAGTACTTC

V gene: TRBV11-2
D gene: NA
clone size: NA
J gene: TRBJ2-3
CDR3 protein: CASSLGALLGVRDTQYF
CDR3 DNA: TGTGCCAGCAGCTTAGGCGCTTTACTCGGGGTTCGAGATACGCAGTATTTT

V gene: TRBV7-3
D gene: TRBD1
clone size: once
J gene: TRBJ2-5
CDR3 protein: CASSSRTGGLETQYF
CDR3 DNA: TGTGCCAGCAGCTCAAGGACAGGGGGCTTAGAGACCCAGTACTTC

V gene: TRBV13
D gene: NA
clone size: once
J gene: TRBJ2-7
CDR3 protein: CASSLGLARGAYEQYF
CDR3 DNA: TGTGCCAGCAGCTTAGGCCTCGCCAGGGGAGCCTACGAGCAGTACTTC

V gene: TRBV7-8
D gene: NA
clone size: NA
J gene: TRBJ2-7
CDR3 protein: CASSLDRGAAYEQYF
CDR3 DNA: TGTGCCAGCAGCTTAGATAGGGGAGCGGCCTACGAGCAGTACTTC

V gene: TRBV18
D gene: NA
clone size: NA
J gene: TRBJ1-3
CDR3 protein: CASSPDSPRGGNTIYF
CDR3 DNA: TGTGCCAGCTCACCCGACAGCCCTAGGGGTGGAAACACCATATATTTT

V gene: TRBV5-6
D gene: NA
clone size: NA
J gene: TRBJ1-1
CDR3 protein: CASSWGGTEMNTEAFF
CDR3 DNA: TGTGCCAGCAGCTGGGGCGGGACGGAGATGAACACTGAAGCTTTCTTT

V gene: TRBV29-1
D gene: NA
clone size: NA
J gene: TRBJ2-1
CDR3 protein: CSVEAFQSSYNEQFF
CDR3 DNA: TGCAGCGTTGAAGCTTTCCAGAGCTCCTACAATGAGCAGTTCTTC

V gene: TRBV7-9
D gene: NA
clone size: NA
J gene: TRBJ2-7
CDR3 protein: CASSPRTGTSYEQYF
CDR3 DNA: TGTGCCAGCAGCCCCCGCACAGGAACCTCCTACGAGCAGTACTTC

V gene: TRBV9
D gene: TRBD2
clone size: NA
J gene: TRBJ2-7
CDR3 protein: CASSDTSGSVSEQYF
CDR3 DNA: TGTGCCAGCAGCGATACTAGCGGGAGTGTCTCCGAGCAGTACTTC

V gene: TRBV27
D gene: TRBD2
clone size: NA
J gene: TRBJ2-5
CDR3 protein: CASSLLRPAGVVFETQYF
CDR3 DNA: TGTGCCAGCAGTTTATTGAGGCCTGCGGGAGTTGTTTTCGAGACCCAGTACTTC

V gene: TRBV6-6
D gene: TRBD2
clone size: NA
J gene: TRBJ2-2
CDR3 protein: CASSSVAGGLTGELFF
CDR3 DNA: TGTGCCAGCAGTTCGGTAGCGGGAGGCCTCACCGGGGAGCTGTTTTTT

V gene: TRBV11-2
D gene: NA
clone size: NA
J gene: TRBJ2-4
CDR3 protein: CASSLLAKNIQYF
CDR3 DNA: TGTGCCAGCAGCTTACTAGCCAAAAACATTCAGTACTTC

V gene: TRBV30
D gene: TRBD1
clone size: NA
J gene: TRBJ1-2
CDR3 protein: CAWTGGRTDGYTF
CDR3 DNA: TGTGCCTGGACAGGGGGCCGGACTGATGGCTACACCTTC

V gene: TRBV29-1
D gene: NA
clone size: NA
J gene: TRBJ2-5
CDR3 protein: CSVERWTDKETQYF
CDR3 DNA: TGCAGCGTTGAAAGGTGGACAGACAAAGAGACCCAGTACTTC

V gene: TRBV5-5
D gene: NA
clone size: NA
J gene: TRBJ2-7
CDR3 protein: CASSLGPWLGKGYEQYF
CDR3 DNA: TGTGCCAGCAGCTTGGGTCCCTGGCTGGGGAAAGGCTACGAGCAGTACTTC

V gene: TRBV5-6
D gene: NA
clone size: NA
J gene: TRBJ2-1
CDR3 protein: CASRNGKRPSSYNEQFF
CDR3 DNA: TGTGCCAGCAGAAACGGTAAGCGGCCCAGCTCCTACAATGAGCAGTTCTTC

V gene: TRBV5-1
D gene: TRBD2
clone size: NA
J gene: TRBJ2-7
CDR3 protein: CASSLINEREGQYEQYF
CDR3 DNA: TGCGCCAGCAGCCTGATAAATGAGCGGGAGGGCCAGTACGAGCAGTACTTC

V gene: TRBV7-9
D gene: NA
clone size: NA
J gene: TRBJ2-1
CDR3 protein: CASSQPLSSRHEQFF
CDR3 DNA: TGTGCCAGCAGCCAGCCGTTATCCAGCCGACATGAGCAGTTCTTC

V gene: TRBV28
D gene: NA
clone size: NA
J gene: TRBJ2-5
CDR3 protein: CASSLLAQETQYF
CDR3 DNA: TGTGCCAGCAGTTTGCTCGCGCAAGAGACCCAGTACTTC

V gene: TRBV19
D gene: NA
clone size: NA
J gene: TRBJ1-4
CDR3 protein: CASSRVAELHEKLFF
CDR3 DNA: TGTGCCAGTAGTCGGGTGGCAGAGCTACATGAAAAACTGTTTTTT

V gene: TRBV6-1
D gene: NA
clone size: NA
J gene: TRBJ1-6
CDR3 protein: CAGGGRVAESLHF
CDR3 DNA: TGTGCCGGGGGAGGCAGGGTCGCGGAATCCCTCCACTTT

V gene: TRBV7-7
D gene: TRBD1
clone size: NA
J gene: TRBJ2-7
CDR3 protein: CASSSLPGTGFYEQYF
CDR3 DNA: TGTGCCAGCAGCTCGCTTCCCGGGACAGGGTTCTACGAGCAGTACTTC

V gene: TRBV28
D gene: NA
clone size: NA
J gene: TRBJ1-2
CDR3 protein: CATYWADNYGYTF
CDR3 DNA: TGTGCCACCTATTGGGCGGATAACTATGGCTACACCTTC

V gene: TRBV28
D gene: TRBD2
clone size: NA
J gene: TRBJ2-7
CDR3 protein: CASIMRGSGRAAYEQYF
CDR3 DNA: TGTGCCAGCATCATGCGGGGTAGCGGGAGGGCCGCATACGAGCAGTACTTC

V gene: TRBV9
D gene: TRBD2
clone size: NA
J gene: TRBJ2-5
CDR3 protein: CATCGGSQEETQYF
CDR3 DNA: TGTGCCACCTGCGGGGGTTCGCAGGAAGAGACCCAGTACTTC

V gene: TRBV9
D gene: NA
clone size: once
J gene: TRBJ2-7
CDR3 protein: CASSVGTVMRNEQYF
CDR3 DNA: TGTGCCAGCAGCGTAGGGACAGTGATGAGGAACGAGCAGTACTTC

V gene: TRBV27
D gene: TRBD1
clone size: NA
J gene: TRBJ2-1
CDR3 protein: CASKARTGGMYEQFF
CDR3 DNA: TGTGCCAGCAAGGCCCGGACAGGGGGCATGTATGAGCAGTTCTTC

V gene: TRBV6-1
D gene: NA
clone size: NA
J gene: TRBJ1-1
CDR3 protein: CASSEVAHTEAFF
CDR3 DNA: TGTGCCAGCAGTGAAGTGGCCCACACTGAAGCTTTCTTT

V gene: TRBV6-5
D gene: NA
clone size: NA
J gene: TRBJ2-7
CDR3 protein: CASSYSPGTPLEQYF
CDR3 DNA: TGTGCCAGCAGTTACTCTCCCGGGACACCCCTTGAGCAGTACTTC

V gene: TRBV5-5
D gene: NA
clone size: NA
J gene: TRBJ2-3
CDR3 protein: CASRWSAGDPDTQYF
CDR3 DNA: TGTGCCAGCAGGTGGAGCGCGGGTGACCCAGATACGCAGTATTTT

V gene: TRBV7-9
D gene: NA
clone size: NA
J gene: TRBJ1-2
CDR3 protein: CASSPNREYGYTF
CDR3 DNA: TGTGCCAGCAGCCCCAACAGGGAGTACGGCTACACCTTC

V gene: TRBV25-1
D gene: NA
clone size: few
J gene: TRBJ1-1
CDR3 protein: CASSYYTEAFF
CDR3 DNA: TGTGCCAGCAGTTACTACACTGAAGCTTTCTTT

V gene: TRBV4-1
D gene: TRBD2
clone size: NA
J gene: TRBJ2-1
CDR3 protein: CASSPSGLYNEQFF
CDR3 DNA: TGCGCCAGCAGCCCTAGCGGGTTATACAATGAGCAGTTCTTC

V gene: TRBV5-4
D gene: NA
clone size: NA
J gene: TRBJ2-1
CDR3 protein: CASSLGHWEQFF
CDR3 DNA: TGTGCCAGCAGCTTGGGTCACTGGGAGCAGTTCTTC

V gene: TRBV7-8
D gene: NA
clone size: NA
J gene: TRBJ2-5
CDR3 protein: CASSSPYLAGLQETQYF
CDR3 DNA: TGTGCCAGCAGCTCCCCTTACCTCGCGGGTTTACAGGAGACCCAGTACTTC

V gene: TRBV5-6
D gene: NA
clone size: NA
J gene: TRBJ2-1
CDR3 protein: CASSVGLNNEQFF
CDR3 DNA: TGTGCCAGCAGCGTGGGACTTAACAATGAGCAGTTCTTC

V gene: TRBV4-3
D gene: NA
clone size: once
J gene: TRBJ1-5
CDR3 protein: CASSQEWAQVNQPQHF
CDR3 DNA: TGCGCCAGCAGCCAAGAATGGGCGCAGGTTAATCAGCCCCAGCATTTT

V gene: TRBV10-1
D gene: NA
clone size: NA
J gene: TRBJ2-5
CDR3 protein: CASSEGSTGTQYF
CDR3 DNA: TGCGCCAGCAGTGAGGGCAGCACAGGGACCCAGTACTTC

V gene: TRBV6-5
D gene: NA
clone size: NA
J gene: TRBJ1-3
CDR3 protein: CASSYSIRIKDTIYF
CDR3 DNA: TGTGCCAGCAGTTACTCGATTCGGATCAAGGACACCATATATTTT